These T cell receptor beta chains were read from a single sample in a study of blood T cell repertoires in COVID-19. This table comes from immunoSEQ multiplex PCR, and its TCRdb copy is limited to in-frame clones, with some not included. The sample contains about 160,000 clones, roughly 74% of which appear only once. The sample comprised peripheral blood. All receptors derive from a woman older than 75 with acute or convalescent COVID-19. The CDR3 runs from the conserved cysteine through the conserved F or W. The order of the fields is V gene, J gene, CDR3 length, CDR3 protein.

TRBV10-2,TRBJ1-1,14,CASINLGGNTEAFF
TRBV28,TRBJ2-3,15,CASSQIAARHDTQYF
TRBV5-4,TRBJ2-1,15,CASTPRGGDHNEQFF
TRBV25-1,TRBJ1-4,16,CASSGAQGRIDEKLFF
TRBV5-1,TRBJ2-2,13,CASSLDSTGELFF
TRBV11-3,TRBJ2-3,13,CASSLSSTDTQYF
TRBV18,TRBJ2-7,15,CASSPPGQGMYEQYF
TRBV24-1,TRBJ2-1,16,CATSSGSHPGNNEQFF
TRBV30,TRBJ2-3,11,CAWTGTDTQYF
TRBV2,TRBJ1-5,16,CASSRGQGQRNQPQHF
TRBV18,TRBJ1-2,14,CASSRLTDNYGYTF
TRBV9,TRBJ2-3,15,CASSTSLRGQGTQYF
TRBV30,TRBJ1-5,14,CAWSARVPNQPQHF
TRBV28,TRBJ1-5,17,CASSPGGGYVDNQPQHF
TRBV5-1,TRBJ1-5,14,CASSLGQGHQPQHF
TRBV6-6,TRBJ2-1,15,CASSWTSGGVDEQFF
TRBV10-2,TRBJ2-2,16,CASSEMRTGNTGELFF
TRBV7-7,TRBJ2-3,16,CASSLSLLGHTDTQYF
TRBV12-3/TRBV12-4,TRBJ1-2,11,CASSFIYGYTF
TRBV6-5,TRBJ1-4,15,CASSSSGTGAGKLFF
TRBV9,TRBJ2-1,15,CASSVAYDGLNEQFF
TRBV7-8,TRBJ2-3,18,CASSLGGPGLPPGVTQYF
TRBV7-2,TRBJ1-2,16,CASSLVAGQSNYGYTF
TRBV5-1,TRBJ1-1,13,CASSLDRATEAFF
TRBV7-8,TRBJ2-7,17,CASSLASGDRIIYEQYF
TRBV29-1,TRBJ2-7,14,CSVARLGSNYEQYF
TRBV29-1,TRBJ1-1,12,CSHQGGNTEAFF
TRBV19,TRBJ2-4,14,CASRSGQGFHIQYF